The present T cell receptor beta chain was sequenced within a study of blood T cell repertoires in COVID-19. Study context: Collection of acute and convalescent COVID-19 samples took place in the United States, Italy and Spain. From T cells, B-cell-depleted T cells, or PBMCs came the material, which was cDNA or gDNA.

Method: immunoSEQ multiplex PCR; TCRdb's copy keeps in-frame clones and lacks some. The sample has a few hundred thousand clones, about 90% seen once. Germline V gene lookup returns CDR1 MNHEY and CDR2 SVGEGT. The CDR3 runs 15 residues. Trimming pared 6 bases from V and 6 bases from J, leaving 18 bases between. The clonotype was recovered from a man aged 40-49 years with acute or convalescent COVID-19. This chain uses TRBV6-2 or TRBV6-3 with TRBJ1-5, with D perhaps matching TRBD1 (5 bases). What was sequenced was peripheral blood. The CDR3 sequence is CASSLTPPGGQPQHF. CDR3 nucleotides: TGTGCCAGCAGCCTGACCCCGCCGGGGGGTCAGCCCCAGCATTTT.